This T cell receptor beta chain was documented in a study of vaccination effects on CD4 cells after COVID-19. Sequencing was performed with immunoSEQ multiplex PCR; in TCRdb, only in-frame clones are kept and a portion is missing. The sample includes roughly 34,000 clones, almost 85% of them seen just once. With respect to this clone: Its antigen is not identified.

General study results and limits: Infection-derived and vaccine-derived clones contracted markedly late after vaccination.

Viral peptide pool expansion of antigen-specific CD4+ T cells preceded sequencing in the ViraFEST assay. Subsequent to a culture period of roughly 11 days, CD4+ T cells were isolated. Everyone in the study got two shots of either the BNT162b2 or mRNA-1273 vaccine. This receptor was obtained from a human donor who received a COVID-19 vaccine. Some clones in this sample may be carry-over from other donors' samples. The material was CD4+ T cells from PBMCs cultured with HCoV-NL63 spike peptides, obtained after COVID-19 vaccination.

CDR3 protein: CASSDSGRYEQYV. CDR3 nucleotide sequence: TGTGCCAGCAGTGACTCAGGGCGGTACGAGCAGTACGTC. The chain is built from TRBV2 and TRBJ2-7, with a weak D call TRBD1 (5 bases). The CDR3 loop spans 13 amino acids. Between the trimmed V and J ends, which lost 3 bases and 4 bases, there was a span of 10 bases. The V gene's germline CDR1 is SNHLY and CDR2 FYNNEI.